The text below deals with one T cell receptor beta chain. This entry comes from a study of blood T cell repertoires in COVID-19. The overall study: The cDNA or gDNA used as material had been derived from T cells, B-cell-depleted T cells, or PBMCs.

Per the original methods: Reference gene primer amplification gave estimated nucleated cell counts. Generated by immunoSEQ multiplex PCR, the TCRdb table keeps only in-frame clones and is missing some. V and J calls and clone size are copied from that table; D and trimming were computed from the DNA. Of about 150,000 clones listed, 87% were seen once; the top ten hold around 4%. Sequencing was performed on peripheral blood. This sequence was found in a woman in her sixties or seventies with active or convalescent COVID-19.

The CDR3 nucleotides read TGTGCCAGCAGATTGAACAGGTTTCTACCTTATGGCTACACCTTC. Protein: CASRLNRFLPYGYTF. The chain recombines TRBV6-5 with TRBJ1-2; D is perhaps TRBD1 (5 bases). The CDR3 is 15 residues long. Germline values: CDR1 MNHEY, CDR2 SVGAGI. Trimming stripped 6 bases from V and 5 bases from J, with 19 bases between.